This T cell receptor beta chain was observed in a study of T cell repertoires in cytomegalovirus infection. Across the study: Public signatures in TCR beta pointed to CMV infection and matching HLA type.

Losses at the gene ends were 3 bases for V and 8 bases for J; bases not matched to a gene: 11. Germline CDR1 is SGHVS and CDR2 is FNYEAQ. This CDR3 is built from 16 residues. This clonotype has at least ten counts. Its antigen is undetermined. One entry per CDR3 protein, called by TCRdb with MiXCR from the reads. The sample has 700,000 to 950,000 distinct CDR3 sequences; 30% to 35% are singletons. This material consisted of cultured CD8+ T cells from PBMCs, taken from culture after CMV antigen stimulation. V usage is TRBV7-6 and J usage is TRBJ2-3; 10 bases match TRBD2. The sequence derives from a human donor in good health (CMV status not recorded). Some clones in this sample may be carry-over from other donors' samples. In DNA, the CDR3 is TGTGCCAGCAGCTTCAAAGCGGGGGGGCGTTTGGGTACGCAGTATTTT. This gives the protein CASSFKAGGRLGTQYF.